This T cell receptor (beta chain) was identified during a study of T cells in Graves' hyperthyroidism and ophthalmopathy. Exclusions: uncontrolled infection, other autoimmune disease, pregnancy, lactation. Thyroid ultrasound, orbital computed tomography, clinical symptoms, and serum thyroxine and TRAb underpinned diagnoses. Only a few counts were recorded for this clonotype. What it recognizes is unknown. Germline assignment: CDR1 MDHEN and CDR2 SYDVKM. The CDR3 length is 18 residues. V lost 6 bases, J lost 0 bases, and 10 bases stayed unmatched. Overall study results and limits: Ophthalmopathy, which appeared later, was predicted by the model a median about 6 months before onset. Most thyroid-expanded clonotypes above 0.001 were also found in blood.

Authors of the study amplified TCR beta CDR3 regions from RNA transcripts. First-round RT-PCR targeting the TCR CDR3 was performed with the HTBI primer set. Using its own MiXCR run on the multiplex PCR reads, TCRdb lists one record per CDR3 protein. The sample yields 500,000 to 600,000 distinct CDR3 sequences, 46% seen once. The sequence derives from an adult woman with Graves' disease, either hyperthyroidism or ophthalmopathy (not recorded which). Sequencing was performed on peripheral blood or thyroid tissue (not recorded which). The chain links TRBV28 to TRBJ2-5; 13 nucleotides match TRBD2. The DNA of the CDR3 is TGTGCCAGCAGCCTCGGGACTAGCGGGATTATCTACCAAGAGACCCAGTACTTC. Translated, it gives CASSLGTSGIIYQETQYF.